Each of the 26 T cell receptor beta chains below was sequenced from the same sample in a study of T cells expressing NK-cell markers. Reanalyzing the 5' RACE reads, TCRdb keeps one entry per CDR3 protein, without DNA. Listed are some 390,000 distinct CDR3 sequences; about 10% falls within the top ten. Sequencing was done on a sample of blood T cells: a sorted CD56 or NKG2C T cell subset, CD4+ or CD8+ T cells, or bulk PBMC T cells (not recorded which). The receptors here all came from a woman between 45 and 60 years old in good health.

The rearrangement links TRBV29-1 to TRBJ2-2. Germline V gives CDR1 SQVTM, CDR2 ANQGSEA. CDR3 length: 11 residues. This CDR3 is CSGVRTGELFF.

The CDR3 protein is CASRPGGGAGGNTIYF. The chain joins TRBV27 to TRBJ1-3; TCRdb's D call, TRBD1, is unchecked because there is no DNA. The CDR3 runs 16 residues. Germline lookup yields CDR1 MNHEY and CDR2 SMNVEV (reference sequence).

The rearrangement uses TRBV6-1 and TRBJ1-4; the D gene TCRdb calls, TRBD1, cannot be checked with no DNA. CDR3 length equals 14 residues. CDR1 is MNHNS and CDR2 is SASEGT in the germline V gene. CDR3 sequence reads: CASSARGANEKLFF.

This rearrangement joins TRBV6-2 or TRBV6-3 to TRBJ2-2. CDR1 is MNHEY and CDR2 is SVGEGT in the germline V gene. The CDR3 length is 11 residues. The CDR3 loop is CASKKTGELFF.

The rearrangement joins TRBV9 to TRBJ1-1; the D call from TCRdb, TRBD1, cannot be confirmed without DNA. Germline assignment: CDR1 SGDLS and CDR2 YYNGEE. The CDR3 consists of 15 residues. CDR3: CASSDRDRAGLGAFF.

The chain joins TRBV6-2 or TRBV6-3 to TRBJ2-3; TCRdb gives TRBD1 as the D gene, but with no DNA this cannot be confirmed. Germline V gene sequence: CDR1 MNHEY, CDR2 SVGEGT. This CDR3 contains 12 residues. The CDR3 region is CASKTVLDTQYF.

This chain connects TRBV10-2 to TRBJ2-3; no DNA is available, so the TRBD1 call from TCRdb remains unchecked. There are 16 residues in the CDR3. Per germline, CDR1 WSHSY and CDR2 SAAADI. The chain's CDR3 is CASSVRGGLGTDTQYF.

This rearrangement joins TRBV5-1 to TRBJ2-5. CDR3 length: 16 amino acids. Germline lookup yields CDR1 SGHRS and CDR2 YFSETQ. The CDR3 is CASSLGSSGRRETQYF.

The CDR3 reads CASTGGGMGNVLTF. V gene TRBV6-1 combines with J gene TRBJ2-6; TCRdb names TRBD2, which stays unverified in the absence of DNA. The germline V gene has CDR1 MNHNS and CDR2 SASEGT. This CDR3 has 14 amino acids.

The CDR3 sequence: CASSLAGVGPIGEKLFF. The V call is TRBV5-1, the J call TRBJ1-4. CDR3 length: 17 residues. Germline CDR1 SGHRS, CDR2 YFSETQ.

The gene calls are TRBV24-1 and TRBJ2-1; the TRBD1 assignment by TCRdb is unverifiable without DNA. Germline V gene sequence: CDR1 KGHDR, CDR2 SFDVKD. The length of the CDR3 is 15 residues. The CDR3 protein is CATSDQQGFTFEQFF.

V and J are TRBV29-1 and TRBJ2-5; lacking DNA, the TRBD1 call made by TCRdb goes unchecked. The CDR3 is 14 amino acids. Germline V gene lookup returns CDR1 SQVTM and CDR2 ANQGSEA. The CDR3 here is CSVTPGTGQETQYF.

The chain combines TRBV5-1 with TRBJ2-1; the D gene TCRdb calls, TRBD1, cannot be checked with no DNA. This CDR3 spans 16 amino acids. Germline V gene lookup returns CDR1 SGHRS and CDR2 YFSETQ. The CDR3 sequence is CASSLGATGTYNEQFF.

This chain links TRBV25-1 with TRBJ2-7; there is no DNA to check the TCRdb D call of TRBD1. CDR3 length: 13 amino acids. Germline lookup yields CDR1 MGHDK and CDR2 SYGVNS. The CDR3 protein is CASSDAGGVEQYF.

This chain uses TRBV4-1 with TRBJ1-1. The CDR3 spans 18 residues. Germline V lookup: CDR1 MGHRA, CDR2 YSYEKL. CDR3 amino acids: CASSQEAEVAIGNTEAFF.

The genes are TRBV7-9 and TRBJ2-7; TCRdb outputs TRBD1, but without DNA this stays unchecked. This CDR3 spans 16 amino acids. Germline CDR1 reads SEHNR; CDR2 reads FQNEAQ (reference sequence). The CDR3 sequence: CASSMGTWDRPNEQYF.

The CDR3 region is CASSLAGQGNNEQFF. The rearrangement uses TRBV27 and TRBJ2-1; TCRdb lists TRBD1, though no DNA is available to test this call. The CDR3 has 15 amino acids. Germline values: CDR1 MNHEY, CDR2 SMNVEV (reference sequence).

The chain couples TRBV30 to TRBJ2-1; TCRdb's D call of TRBD2 is untestable without DNA. The CDR3 length is 15 residues. The germline V gene has CDR1 GTSNPN and CDR2 SVGIG (reference sequence). CDR3 loop: CAWIGLAGAYNEQFF.

The chain uses TRBV7-2 and TRBJ2-2; TCRdb returns TRBD1, unconfirmable since there is no DNA. The CDR3 contains 15 residues. Germline V gives CDR1 SGHTA, CDR2 FQGNSA. This CDR3 reads CASSPLPSRTGELFF.

The V and J genes are TRBV24-1 and TRBJ1-5; TCRdb selects TRBD1, and the lack of DNA leaves this call unchecked. The germline V gene has CDR1 KGHDR and CDR2 SFDVKD. There are 17 residues in the CDR3. CDR3 sequence reads: CATSEAGQGAWNQPQHF.

The chain couples TRBV12-3 or TRBV12-4 to TRBJ1-4. This CDR3 contains 15 residues. Here the CDR3 reads CASSRLRSTNEKLFF.

This chain joins TRBV20-1 and TRBJ2-7; without DNA, the TCRdb call of TRBD1 cannot be checked. CDR3 size: 13 residues. CDR1 and CDR2 from the germline V gene are DFQATT and SNEGSKA (reference sequence). The CDR3 loop is CSAVVPGNYEQYF.

The chain recombines TRBV5-1 with TRBJ1-6. CDR3 length: 14 residues. Germline-derived CDR1 and CDR2 are SGHRS and YFSETQ. Here the CDR3 reads CASSEWGPYSPLHF.

This chain uses TRBV3-1 with TRBJ2-3; checking the TCRdb D call of TRBD2 is not possible without DNA. From germline, CDR1 is LGHDT and CDR2 YNNKEL (reference sequence). The CDR3 contains 15 residues. The CDR3 loop reads CASSQGVGGVDTQYF.

The genes are TRBV7-8 and TRBJ2-4; the TCRdb D gene call, TRBD2, has no DNA to confirm it. Germline CDR1 reads SGHVS; CDR2 reads FQNEAQ. The CDR3 spans 19 residues. CDR3 sequence: CASSRTRRALNGTKNIQYF.

J is TRBJ2-1 and V is TRBV5-5; TCRdb indicates TRBD2, and absent DNA this call remains unverified. Germline CDR1 is SGHKS and CDR2 is YYEKEE (reference sequence). The CDR3 sequence is 15 residues long. The CDR3 sequence is CASSLGTAQHNEQFF.